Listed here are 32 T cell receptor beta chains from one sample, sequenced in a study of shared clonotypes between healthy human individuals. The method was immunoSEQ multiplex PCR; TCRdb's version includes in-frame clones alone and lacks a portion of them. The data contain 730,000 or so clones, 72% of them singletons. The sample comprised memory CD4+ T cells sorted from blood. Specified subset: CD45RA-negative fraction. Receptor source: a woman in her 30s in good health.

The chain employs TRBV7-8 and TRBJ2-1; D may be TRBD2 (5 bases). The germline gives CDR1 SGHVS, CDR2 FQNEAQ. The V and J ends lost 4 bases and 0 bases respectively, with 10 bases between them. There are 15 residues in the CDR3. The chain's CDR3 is CASSSTRSSYNEQFF. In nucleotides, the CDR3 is TGTGCCAGCAGCTCCACTAGAAGCTCCTACAATGAGCAGTTCTTC.

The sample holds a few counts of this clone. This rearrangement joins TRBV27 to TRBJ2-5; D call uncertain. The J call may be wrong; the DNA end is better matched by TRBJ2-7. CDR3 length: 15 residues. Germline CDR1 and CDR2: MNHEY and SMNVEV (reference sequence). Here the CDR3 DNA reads TGTGCCAGCAGTTCACCGACGACACCTCCCTACGAGCAGTACTTC. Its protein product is CASSSPTTPPYEQYF.

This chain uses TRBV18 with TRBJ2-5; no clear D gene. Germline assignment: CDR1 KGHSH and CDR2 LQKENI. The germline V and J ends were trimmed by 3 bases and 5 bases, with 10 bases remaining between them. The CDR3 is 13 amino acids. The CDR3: CASSPAVVETQYF. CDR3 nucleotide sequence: TGTGCCAGCTCACCGGCAGTGGTTGAGACCCAGTACTTC.

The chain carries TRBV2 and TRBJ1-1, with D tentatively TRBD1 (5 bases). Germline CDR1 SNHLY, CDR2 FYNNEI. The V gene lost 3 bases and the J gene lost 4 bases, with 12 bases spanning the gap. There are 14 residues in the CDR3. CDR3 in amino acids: CASSDSGPLTEAFF. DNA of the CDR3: TGTGCCAGCAGTGACTCAGGGCCACTCACTGAAGCTTTCTTT. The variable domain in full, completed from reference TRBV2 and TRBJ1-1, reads EPEVTQTPSHQVTQMGQEVILRCVPISNHLYFYWYRQILGQKVEFLVSFYNNEISEKSEIFDDQFSVERPDGSNFTLKIRSTKLEDSAMYFCASSDSGPLTEAFFGQGTRLTVV.

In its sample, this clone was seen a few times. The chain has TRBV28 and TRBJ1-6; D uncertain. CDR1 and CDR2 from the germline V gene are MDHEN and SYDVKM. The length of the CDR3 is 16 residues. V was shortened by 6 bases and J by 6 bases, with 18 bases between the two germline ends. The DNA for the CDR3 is TGTGCCAGCAGGACTACGGGTTTGGAAACTAATTCACCCCTCCACTTT. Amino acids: CASRTTGLETNSPLHF.

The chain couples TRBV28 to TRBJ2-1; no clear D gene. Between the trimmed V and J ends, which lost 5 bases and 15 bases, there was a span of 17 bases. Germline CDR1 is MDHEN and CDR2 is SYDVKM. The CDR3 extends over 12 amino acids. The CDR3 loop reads CASSEDQQKGFF. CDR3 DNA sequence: TGTGCCAGCAGTGAGGACCAACAAAAGGGGTTCTTC.

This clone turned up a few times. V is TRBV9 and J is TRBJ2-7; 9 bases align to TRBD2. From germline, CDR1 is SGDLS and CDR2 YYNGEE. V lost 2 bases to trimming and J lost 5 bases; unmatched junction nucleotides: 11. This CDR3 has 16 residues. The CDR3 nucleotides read TGTGCCAGCAGCGTGGATACCGGGACTAGCTTGCACGAGCAGTACTTC. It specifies CASSVDTGTSLHEQYF.

The CDR3 coding sequence is TGTGCCAGCAGTGGGACTAGCGGAAACACCGGGGAGCTGTTTTTT. It encodes CASSGTSGNTGELFF. The chain recombines TRBV25-1 with TRBJ2-2; 10 bases match TRBD2. This CDR3 has 15 residues. Per germline, CDR1 MGHDK and CDR2 SYGVNS. V shed 4 bases, J shed 2 bases, and the junction held 1 base outside the gene matches.

The CDR3 is CASKDPGGRTDTQYF. The CDR3 bases are TGCGCCAGCAAGGACCCCGGGGGCCGCACAGATACGCAGTATTTT. V is TRBV10-1 and J is TRBJ2-3, with D tentatively TRBD1 or TRBD2 (6 bases each). CDR1 WNHNN and CDR2 SYGVQD come from the germline V gene (reference sequence). The germline V and J ends were trimmed by 7 bases and 1 base, with 15 bases remaining between them. CDR3 size: 15 residues.

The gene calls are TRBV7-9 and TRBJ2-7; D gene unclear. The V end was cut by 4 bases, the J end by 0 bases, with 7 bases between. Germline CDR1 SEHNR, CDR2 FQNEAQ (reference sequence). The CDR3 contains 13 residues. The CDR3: CASSSLSSYEQYF. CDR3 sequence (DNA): TGTGCCAGCAGCTCCCTGAGCTCCTACGAGCAGTACTTC.

The CDR3 spells CATSRDWGNTEAFF. CDR3 sequence (DNA): TGTGCCACCAGCAGAGATTGGGGTAACACTGAAGCTTTCTTT. The genes are TRBV15 and TRBJ1-1; no definite D call. The V end lost 0 bases, the J end lost 2 bases, and 7 bases lay between the germline ends. This CDR3 is 14 amino acids long. From germline, CDR1 is LNHNV and CDR2 YYDKDF (reference sequence).

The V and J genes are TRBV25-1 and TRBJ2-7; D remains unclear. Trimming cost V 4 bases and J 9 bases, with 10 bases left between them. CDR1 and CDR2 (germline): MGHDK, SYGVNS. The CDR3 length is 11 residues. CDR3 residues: CASSGFPGQYF. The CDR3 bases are TGTGCCAGCAGTGGATTCCCCGGGCAGTACTTC.

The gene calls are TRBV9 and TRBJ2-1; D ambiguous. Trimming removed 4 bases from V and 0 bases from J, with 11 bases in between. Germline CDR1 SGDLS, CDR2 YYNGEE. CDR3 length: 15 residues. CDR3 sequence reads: CASSYLSSSYNEQFF. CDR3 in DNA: TGTGCCAGCAGCTACCTCAGTAGCTCCTACAATGAGCAGTTCTTC.

CDR3 nucleotides: TGTGCCAGCAGCTTAAATCCACAAGCAGCTTATGGCTACACCTTC. It is translated as CASSLNPQAAYGYTF. This chain uses TRBV7-3 with TRBJ1-2; D is ambiguous. CDR3 size: 15 residues. The germline CDR1 and CDR2 sequences are SGHTA and FQGTGA. Trimming took off 1 base at V and 5 bases at J, with 14 bases between the two ends.

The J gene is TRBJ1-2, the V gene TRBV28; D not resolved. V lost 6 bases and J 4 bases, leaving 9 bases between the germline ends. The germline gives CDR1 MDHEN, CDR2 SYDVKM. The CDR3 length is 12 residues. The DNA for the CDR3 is TGTGCCAGCAGAGGAGAGAGCTATGGCTACACCTTC. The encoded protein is CASRGESYGYTF.

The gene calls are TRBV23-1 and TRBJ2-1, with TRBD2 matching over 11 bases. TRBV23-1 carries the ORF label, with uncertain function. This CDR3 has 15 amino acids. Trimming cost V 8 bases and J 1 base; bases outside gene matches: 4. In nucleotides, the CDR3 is TGCGCCAGCTTAGCGGGAGGGCGGTCCTACAATGAGCAGTTCTTC. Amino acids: CASLAGGRSYNEQFF.

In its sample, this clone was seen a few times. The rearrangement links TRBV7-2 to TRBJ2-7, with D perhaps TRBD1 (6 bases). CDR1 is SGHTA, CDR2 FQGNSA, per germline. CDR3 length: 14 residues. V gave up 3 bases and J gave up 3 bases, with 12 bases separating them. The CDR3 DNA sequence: TGTGCCAGCAGCTTGAGCAGGGACATCTACGAGCAGTACTTC. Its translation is CASSLSRDIYEQYF.

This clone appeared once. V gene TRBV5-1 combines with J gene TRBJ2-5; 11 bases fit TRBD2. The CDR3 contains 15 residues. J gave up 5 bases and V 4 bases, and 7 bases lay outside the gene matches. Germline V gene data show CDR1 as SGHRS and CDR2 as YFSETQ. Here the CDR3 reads CASSPALAGVETQYF. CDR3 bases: TGCGCCAGCAGCCCCGCACTAGCGGGAGTTGAGACCCAGTACTTC.

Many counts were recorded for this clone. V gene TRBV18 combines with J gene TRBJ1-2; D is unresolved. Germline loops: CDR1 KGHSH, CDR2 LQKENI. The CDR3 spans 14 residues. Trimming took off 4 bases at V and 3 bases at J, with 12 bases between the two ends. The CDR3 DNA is TGTGCCAGCTCACACTCCCCTACTGACTATGGCTACACCTTC. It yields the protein CASSHSPTDYGYTF.

The CDR3 nucleotides are TGTGCCAGCAGTACTAGCGGGAGGTGGGAGCAGTTCTTC. It codes for CASSTSGRWEQFF. The chain joins TRBV28 to TRBJ2-1; 12 bases agree with TRBD2. V shed 5 bases and J 10 bases; nucleotides not matched to a gene: 3. The germline gives CDR1 MDHEN, CDR2 SYDVKM. The CDR3 consists of 13 residues.

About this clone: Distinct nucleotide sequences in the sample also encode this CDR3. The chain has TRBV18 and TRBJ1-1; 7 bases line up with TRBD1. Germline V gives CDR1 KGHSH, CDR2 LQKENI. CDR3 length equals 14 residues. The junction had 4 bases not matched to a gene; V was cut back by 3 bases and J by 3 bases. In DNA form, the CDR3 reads TGTGCCAGCTCACCTGGGACAGAACACACTGAAGCTTTCTTT. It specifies CASSPGTEHTEAFF.

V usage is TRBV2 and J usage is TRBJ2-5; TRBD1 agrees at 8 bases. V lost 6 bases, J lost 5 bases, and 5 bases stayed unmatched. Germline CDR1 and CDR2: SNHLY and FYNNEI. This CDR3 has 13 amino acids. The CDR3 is CASSPGGRETQYF. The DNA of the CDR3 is TGTGCCAGCAGCCCAGGGGGCCGGGAGACCCAGTACTTC.

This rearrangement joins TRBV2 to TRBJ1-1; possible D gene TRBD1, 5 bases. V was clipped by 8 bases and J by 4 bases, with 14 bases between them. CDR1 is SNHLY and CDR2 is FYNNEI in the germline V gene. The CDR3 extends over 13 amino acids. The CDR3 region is CASGAASATEAFF. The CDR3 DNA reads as TGTGCCAGCGGGGCAGCAAGCGCCACTGAAGCTTTCTTT. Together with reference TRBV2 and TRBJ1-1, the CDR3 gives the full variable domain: EPEVTQTPSHQVTQMGQEVILRCVPISNHLYFYWYRQILGQKVEFLVSFYNNEISEKSEIFDDQFSVERPDGSNFTLKIRSTKLEDSAMYFCASGAASATEAFFGQGTRLTVV.

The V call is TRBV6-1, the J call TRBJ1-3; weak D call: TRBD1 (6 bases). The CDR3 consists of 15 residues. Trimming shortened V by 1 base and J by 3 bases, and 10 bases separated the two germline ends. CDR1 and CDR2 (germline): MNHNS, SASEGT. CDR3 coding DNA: TGTGCCAGCAGTGAAGGGGCAGGGGTTGGAAACACCATATATTTT. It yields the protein CASSEGAGVGNTIYF.

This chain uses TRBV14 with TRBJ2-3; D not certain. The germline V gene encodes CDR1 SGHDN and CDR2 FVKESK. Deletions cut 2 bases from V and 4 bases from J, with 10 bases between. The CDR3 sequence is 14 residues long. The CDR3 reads CASSQLLTPDTQYF. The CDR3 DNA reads TGTGCCAGCAGCCAACTTCTAACCCCAGATACGCAGTATTTT.

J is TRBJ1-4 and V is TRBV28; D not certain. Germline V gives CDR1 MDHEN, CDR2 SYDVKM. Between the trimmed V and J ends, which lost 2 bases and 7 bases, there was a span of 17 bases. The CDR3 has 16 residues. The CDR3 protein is CASSLIASPVGEKLFF. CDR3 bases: TGTGCCAGCAGTTTAATCGCCAGCCCCGTTGGTGAAAAACTGTTTTTT.

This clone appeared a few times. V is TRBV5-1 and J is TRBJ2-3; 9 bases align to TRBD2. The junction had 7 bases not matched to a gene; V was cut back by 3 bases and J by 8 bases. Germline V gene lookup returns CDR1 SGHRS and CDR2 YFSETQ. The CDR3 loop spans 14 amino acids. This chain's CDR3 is CASSSGTSLGTQYF. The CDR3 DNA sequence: TGCGCCAGCAGCTCCGGGACTAGCCTGGGTACGCAGTATTTT.

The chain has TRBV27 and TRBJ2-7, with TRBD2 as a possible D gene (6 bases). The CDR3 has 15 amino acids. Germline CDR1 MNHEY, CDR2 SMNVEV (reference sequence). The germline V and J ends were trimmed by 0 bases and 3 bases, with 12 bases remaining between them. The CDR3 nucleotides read TGTGCCAGCAGTTTATCCCCTAGCGTAAACTACGAGCAGTACTTC. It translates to CASSLSPSVNYEQYF.

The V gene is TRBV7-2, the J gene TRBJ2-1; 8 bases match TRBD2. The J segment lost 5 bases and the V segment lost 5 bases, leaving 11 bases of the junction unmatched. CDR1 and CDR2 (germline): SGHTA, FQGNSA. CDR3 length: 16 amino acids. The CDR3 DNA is TGTGCCAGCAGCCCAGGAGTGACTAGCGCACACAATGAGCAGTTCTTC. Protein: CASSPGVTSAHNEQFF. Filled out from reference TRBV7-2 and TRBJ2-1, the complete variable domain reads GAGVSQSPSNKVTEKGKDVELRCDPISGHTALYWYRQSLGQGLEFLIYFQGNSAPDKSGLPSDRFSAERTGGSVSTLTIQRTQQEDSAVYLCASSPGVTSAHNEQFFGPGTRLTVL.

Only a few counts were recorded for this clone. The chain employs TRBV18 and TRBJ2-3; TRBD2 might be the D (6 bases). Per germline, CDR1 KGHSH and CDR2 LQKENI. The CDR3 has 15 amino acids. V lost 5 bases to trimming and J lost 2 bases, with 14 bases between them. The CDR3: CASSSPGASTDTQYF. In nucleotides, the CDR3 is TGTGCCAGCTCATCTCCGGGAGCCTCCACAGATACGCAGTATTTT.

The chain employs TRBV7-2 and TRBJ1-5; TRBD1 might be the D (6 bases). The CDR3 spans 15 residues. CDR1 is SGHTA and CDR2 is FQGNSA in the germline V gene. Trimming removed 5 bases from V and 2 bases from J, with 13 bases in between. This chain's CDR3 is CASSPSQGRNQPQHF. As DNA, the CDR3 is TGTGCCAGCAGCCCGAGCCAGGGGCGCAATCAGCCCCAGCATTTT.

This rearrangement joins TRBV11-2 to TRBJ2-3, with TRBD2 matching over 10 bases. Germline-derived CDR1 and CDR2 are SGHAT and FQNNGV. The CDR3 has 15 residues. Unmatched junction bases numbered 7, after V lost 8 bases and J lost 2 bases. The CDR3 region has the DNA TGTGCCAGCGCCGGGACTAGCGTTTACACAGATACGCAGTATTTT. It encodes CASAGTSVYTDTQYF.